This record covers a single TCR beta chain. Antigen specificity is unknown. This entry is derived from a study of T cell responses to AZD1222 COVID-19 vaccine. General study results and limits: Vaccine-associated CD4 TCRs spanned spike, dominant at 160-218 and 743-854. The number of AZD1222 recipients seropositive at baseline was only 5 to 7.

The CDR3 length is 17 residues. V lost 5 bases and J 2 bases, leaving 16 bases between the germline ends. Per the germline V gene, CDR1 is MGHRA and CDR2 is YSYEKL. Here immunoSEQ multiplex PCR was the method, and the copy in TCRdb shows in-frame clones only, minus some. Among around 260,000 clones listed, just over 90% were seen once. The sequenced sample was peripheral blood, obtained on day 0 of AZD1222 vaccination. J is TRBJ2-6 and V is TRBV4-1; D possibly uses TRBD1 or TRBD2 (6 bases each). This TCR came from an adult in good health. Here the CDR3 reads CASSEWAGEAGANVLTF. CDR3 nucleotides: TGCGCCAGCAGCGAATGGGCAGGGGAGGCTGGGGCCAACGTCCTGACTTTC.